This is a list of T cell receptor beta chains from one sample in a study of T cells in Graves' hyperthyroidism and ophthalmopathy. From the multiplex PCR reads, TCRdb called clonotypes with MiXCR, one entry per CDR3 protein. The sample lists approximately 520,000 distinct CDR3 sequences, around 21% occurring once. Sequenced: blood. These receptors originate from a young man with Graves' hyperthyroidism. Each CDR3 is given with its conserved first and last residue. The D gene is left open where the match is weak. The size entry is marked missing in some rows and otherwise reads once, few, many or a size class.

D | J | V | size | DNA | CDR3
NA | TRBJ2-5 | TRBV12-3/TRBV12-4 | NA | TGTGCCAGCAGTTTTAACCAATTGGGCCCAGAGACCCAGTACTTC | CASSFNQLGPETQYF
NA | TRBJ1-1 | TRBV19 | many | TGTGCCAGTAGTATATCGGGACCCACTGAAGCTTTCTTT | CASSISGPTEAFF
TRBD1 | TRBJ1-1 | TRBV28 | many | TGTGCCAGCGGATCAGGGGGCTGGGTCACTGAAGCTTTCTTT | CASGSGGWVTEAFF
NA | TRBJ1-2 | TRBV7-8 | NA | TGTGCCAGCAGCCCAGTAGGCAGGGCGGACTATGGCTACACCTTC | CASSPVGRADYGYTF
NA | TRBJ1-1 | TRBV18 | NA | TGTGCCAGCTCACCAGACGCTAACACTGAAGCTTTCTTT | CASSPDANTEAFF
NA | TRBJ2-7 | TRBV24-1 | many | TGTGCCACCAGTGCCCGCACCTACCCCTACGAGCAGTACTTC | CATSARTYPYEQYF
TRBD1 | TRBJ1-5 | TRBV12-3/TRBV12-4 | NA | TGTGCCAGCAGTCCACAGGGGGGAAGTCAGCCCCAGCATTTT | CASSPQGGSQPQHF
NA | TRBJ1-1 | TRBV6-1 | NA | TGTGCCAGCAGGACAGCTGCGAACACTGAAGCTTTCTTT | CASRTAANTEAFF
TRBD1 | TRBJ2-7 | TRBV28 | many | TGTGCCAGCAGTTTAAGGCAGGGGGCTTACGAGCAGTACTTC | CASSLRQGAYEQYF
NA | TRBJ1-2 | TRBV5-1 | many | TGCGCCAGCAGCTTGGAACCAGGAATTAACTATGGCTACACCTTC | CASSLEPGINYGYTF
NA | TRBJ2-2 | TRBV10-3 | NA | TGTGCCATCAGTGATAATCCACAGCAAAACACCGGGGAGCTGTTTTTT | CAISDNPQQNTGELFF
TRBD1 | TRBJ1-2 | TRBV7-2 | many | TGTGCCAGCAGCCTATGGGGCCGAGGGGGCGATGGCTACACCTTC | CASSLWGRGGDGYTF
NA | TRBJ1-1 | TRBV28 | many | TGTGCCAGCAGTACCCCCGGGGGTTTTGCTGAAGCTTTCTTT | CASSTPGGFAEAFF
NA | TRBJ1-5 | TRBV19 | many | TGTGCCAGTAGACCAGGACGGCTGCTCGGCAATCAGCCCCAGCATTTT | CASRPGRLLGNQPQHF
TRBD1 | TRBJ1-3 | TRBV28 | many | TGTGCCAGCAGTTTCCCTCTCGGACAGGGGGCGGGGAACACCATATATTTT | CASSFPLGQGAGNTIYF
NA | TRBJ1-1 | TRBV28 | NA | TGTGCCAGCAGTTCCGGGGGACGGGACAAGAACACTGAAGCTTTCTTT | CASSSGGRDKNTEAFF
TRBD1 | TRBJ2-1 | TRBV19 | NA | TGTGCCAGTAGTGTCAGACAGGGCCTGCAGTTCTTC | CASSVRQGLQFF
TRBD2 | TRBJ2-7 | TRBV11-2 | many | TGTGCCAGCAGCCCGACCGGGCGGGGGGGCCTTTGGAACGAGCAGTACTTC | CASSPTGRGGLWNEQYF
NA | TRBJ1-2 | TRBV28 | many | TGTGCCAGCAGAACCCGACAGTTCTATGGCTACACCTTC | CASRTRQFYGYTF
NA | TRBJ2-5 | TRBV11-2 | many | TGTGCCAGCAGCTTAATGGGGCGGCCGTACCAAGAGACCCAGTACTTC | CASSLMGRPYQETQYF
NA | TRBJ1-1 | TRBV6-1 | many | TGTGCCAGCAGTGACCGTAGCCGATCCCATGGCGGAGCTTTCTTT | CASSDRSRSHGGAFF
NA | TRBJ2-7 | TRBV6-5 | NA | TGTGCCAGCAGTTACTCGAAGGGGGGCCCCTACGAGCAGTACTTC | CASSYSKGGPYEQYF
NA | TRBJ2-4 | TRBV12-3/TRBV12-4 | many | TGTGCCAGCAGCTCCCCCCCTGACATTCAGTACTTC | CASSSPPDIQYF
NA | TRBJ1-2 | TRBV19 | few | TGTGCCAGTAGTATCGGGTTCAAGGGGGTCTATGGCTACACCTTC | CASSIGFKGVYGYTF
TRBD1 | TRBJ1-2 | TRBV20-1 | many | TGCAGTGCTCGGGACAGATTAGGCTACACCTTC | CSARDRLGYTF
TRBD1 | TRBJ2-7 | TRBV2 | many | TGTGCCAGCAGGATCACAGGGGATTACGAGCAGTACTTC | CASRITGDYEQYF
NA | TRBJ1-5 | TRBV15 | many | TGTGCCACCAGCACGCCGGGTCAGCCCCAGCATTTT | CATSTPGQPQHF
NA | TRBJ1-5 | TRBV6-2/TRBV6-3 | few | TGTGCCAGCAGTTACTCGCAAAGGACTTACAATCAGCCCCAGCATTTT | CASSYSQRTYNQPQHF
NA | TRBJ2-2 | TRBV6-1 | NA | TGTGCCAGCAGTGAAAAGCAGGGTATGAGGACCGGGGAGCTGTTTTTT | CASSEKQGMRTGELFF
TRBD2 | TRBJ2-2 | TRBV28 | NA | TGTGCCAGCAGTTTGGAAGCGGGAGTCACCGGGGAGCTGTTTTTT | CASSLEAGVTGELFF
NA | TRBJ2-5 | TRBV28 | NA | TGTGCCAGCAGTTTAGGGAACAGGGTGGTCCAAGAGACCCAGTACTTC | CASSLGNRVVQETQYF
TRBD1 | TRBJ2-2 | TRBV19 | many | TGTGCCAGTAGACCGGGACAGGGAGGCGGGGAGCTGTTTTTT | CASRPGQGGGELFF
NA | TRBJ1-1 | TRBV6-2/TRBV6-3 | NA | TGTGCCAGCAGTCCGCACCAGGGGAACACTGAAGCTTTCTTT | CASSPHQGNTEAFF
NA | TRBJ2-6 | TRBV11-1 | few | TGTGCCAGCAGCTATGACGGGGGATTCTCTGGGGCCAACGTCCTGGCTTTC | CASSYDGGFSGANVLAF
NA | TRBJ1-5 | TRBV28 | many | TGTGCCAGCAGTCCCGGGGATTGGGGTGAGAATCAGCCCCAGCATTTT | CASSPGDWGENQPQHF
NA | TRBJ2-7 | TRBV5-1 | NA | TGCGCCAGCAGCCCTTTACAGGGTTCCTCCTACGAGCAGTACTTC | CASSPLQGSSYEQYF
TRBD1 | TRBJ1-2 | TRBV13 | many | TGTGCCAGCAGCTTAAGGGACAGGGAAGATGGCTACACCTTC | CASSLRDREDGYTF
NA | TRBJ1-6 | TRBV28 | many | TGTGCCAGCAGTCCCACCCAGCATTCACCCCTCCACTTT | CASSPTQHSPLHF
NA | TRBJ1-2 | TRBV11-2 | many | TGTGCCAGCTACTCTAACTATGGCTACACCTTC | CASYSNYGYTF
NA | TRBJ2-7 | TRBV28 | many | TGTGCCAGCAGTCCTGACCATTACGAGCAGTACTTC | CASSPDHYEQYF
NA | TRBJ2-5 | TRBV7-7 | many | TGTGCCAGCAGCTCCCGAGCAGGGCAGCAAGAGACCCAGTACTTC | CASSSRAGQQETQYF
TRBD1 | TRBJ2-7 | TRBV27 | many | TGTGCCAGCAGTTTTCAGGGGGCCTCCTACGAGCAGTACTTC | CASSFQGASYEQYF
NA | TRBJ2-5 | TRBV20-1 | few | TGCAGTGCTAGCCAGCGGGAGACCCAGTACTTC | CSASQRETQYF
TRBD2 | TRBJ2-3 | TRBV19 | NA | TGTGCCAGTAAAAAGCGGGGGCTCACAGATACGCAGTATTTT | CASKKRGLTDTQYF
TRBD1 | TRBJ2-4 | TRBV20-1 | NA | TGCAGTGATTCCGACAGGGTAAACATTCAGTACTTC | CSDSDRVNIQYF
NA | TRBJ1-1 | TRBV12-3/TRBV12-4 | NA | TGTGCCAGCAGTTTTAGGGCACAGGGAGGGAGGAGAGCTTTCTTT | CASSFRAQGGRRAFF
NA | TRBJ1-1 | TRBV10-3 | NA | TGTGCCATCAGTGAGTCGTCTTCGTACAGGGCGATGAACACTGAAGCTTTCTTT | CAISESSSYRAMNTEAFF
NA | TRBJ2-7 | TRBV18 | once | TGTGCCAGCTCAGCTGACACTACCTACGAGCAGTACTTC | CASSADTTYEQYF
NA | TRBJ1-2 | TRBV20-1 | many | TGCAGCCTCCGACCAACGGGATACTATGGCTACACCTTC | CSLRPTGYYGYTF
NA | TRBJ1-1 | TRBV14 | many | TGTGCCAGCAGACTTGGATGGAAGTCCGATGAAGCTTTCTTT | CASRLGWKSDEAFF
TRBD1 | TRBJ2-5 | TRBV12-3/TRBV12-4 | many | TGTGCCAGCAGTGAATTTTCGACAGGGGGGGATGGAGAGACCCAGTACTTC | CASSEFSTGGDGETQYF
NA | TRBJ1-2 | TRBV12-3/TRBV12-4 | many | TGTGCCAGCACTTTCCTGGATGGGGCCCAAGGCGGCTACACCTTC | CASTFLDGAQGGYTF
NA | TRBJ2-7 | TRBV28 | many | TGTGCCAGCAGTCCTCGAAAAACCGGGGCAACCTACGAGCAGTACTTC | CASSPRKTGATYEQYF
NA | TRBJ1-6 | TRBV27 | NA | TGTGCCAGCAGTTTTCGAGGCTCCTATAATTCACCCCTCCACTTT | CASSFRGSYNSPLHF